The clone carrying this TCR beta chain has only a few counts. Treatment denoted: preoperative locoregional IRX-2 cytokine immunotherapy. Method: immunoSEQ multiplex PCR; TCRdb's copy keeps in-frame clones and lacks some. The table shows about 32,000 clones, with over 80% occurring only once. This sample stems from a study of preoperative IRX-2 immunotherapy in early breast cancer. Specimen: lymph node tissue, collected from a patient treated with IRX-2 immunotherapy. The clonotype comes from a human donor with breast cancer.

CDR3 sequence: CAWAPGTGLLEQYF. DNA of the CDR3: TGTGCCTGGGCCCCCGGGACAGGGTTACTCGAGCAGTACTTC. V is TRBV30 and J is TRBJ2-7; 9 bases fit TRBD1. J lost 6 bases, V lost 5 bases, and 11 bases had no gene match. Germline CDR1 GTSNPN, CDR2 SVGIG (reference sequence). The CDR3 is 14 residues long.